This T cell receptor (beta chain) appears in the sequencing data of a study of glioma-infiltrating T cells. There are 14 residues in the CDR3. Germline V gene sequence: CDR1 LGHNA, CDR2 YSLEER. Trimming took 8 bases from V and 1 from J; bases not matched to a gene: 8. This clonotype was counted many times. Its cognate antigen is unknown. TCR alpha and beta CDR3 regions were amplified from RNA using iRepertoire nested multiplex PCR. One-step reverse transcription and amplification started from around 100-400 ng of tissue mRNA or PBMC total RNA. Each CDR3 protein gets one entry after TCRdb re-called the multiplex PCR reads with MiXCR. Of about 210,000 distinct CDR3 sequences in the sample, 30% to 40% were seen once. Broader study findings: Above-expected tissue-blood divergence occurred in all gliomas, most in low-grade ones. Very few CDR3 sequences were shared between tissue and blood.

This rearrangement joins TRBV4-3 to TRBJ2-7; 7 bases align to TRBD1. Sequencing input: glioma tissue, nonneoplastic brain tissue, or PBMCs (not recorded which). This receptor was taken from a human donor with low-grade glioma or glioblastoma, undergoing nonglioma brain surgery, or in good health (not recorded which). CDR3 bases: TGCGCCAGCCAAAAACAGACAGGGTCCTACGAGCAGTACTTC. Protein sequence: CASQKQTGSYEQYF.